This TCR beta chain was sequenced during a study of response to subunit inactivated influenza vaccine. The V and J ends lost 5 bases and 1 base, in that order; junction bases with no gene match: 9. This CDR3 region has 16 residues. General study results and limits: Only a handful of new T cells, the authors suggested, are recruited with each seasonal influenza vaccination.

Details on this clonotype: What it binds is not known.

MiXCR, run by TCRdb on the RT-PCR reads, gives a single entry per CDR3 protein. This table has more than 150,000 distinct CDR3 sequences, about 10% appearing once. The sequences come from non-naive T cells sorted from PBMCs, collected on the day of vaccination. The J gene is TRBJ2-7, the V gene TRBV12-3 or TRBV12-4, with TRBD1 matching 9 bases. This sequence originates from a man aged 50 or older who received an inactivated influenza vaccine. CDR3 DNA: TGTGCCAGCAGTGCATCCTCCGGGACAGGGTCCTACGAGCAGTACTTC. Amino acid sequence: CASSASSGTGSYEQYF.